This TCR beta chain was documented in a study of blood T cell repertoires in COVID-19. Per germline, CDR1 MNHEY and CDR2 SMNVEV (reference sequence). The CDR3 is made up of 16 amino acids. With 1 base removed from V and 2 bases from J, the gap between germline ends came to 14 bases. The assay was immunoSEQ multiplex PCR, and TCRdb's table has in-frame clones only and misses some. The profile shows about 350,000 clones, 80% to 90% of them singletons. Seattle's cohort entered during active infection and was followed longitudinally. The sequencing input was peripheral blood. This receptor was obtained from an older woman with COVID-19, enrolled during active disease. The chain couples TRBV27 to TRBJ2-5; a weak D match, TRBD2 (6 bases). CDR3 amino acids: CASSLYGGIPQETQYF. CDR3 DNA sequence: TGTGCCAGCAGTTTATATGGGGGGATACCGCAAGAGACCCAGTACTTC.